The sequence of this T cell receptor beta chain was determined in a study of blood T cell repertoires in COVID-19 (dated by TCRdb to the early 2020s). Looking at the study overall: Samples from collaborators originated in the United States, Italy and Spain and spanned both the acute and convalescent phases of COVID-19. Subjects who had been exposed to COVID-19, were actively infected with it, or had recovered from it provided the deeply sampled blood TCRbeta repertoires that made up the dataset. HLA class I and class II types, where available, came from metadata supplied by the sample provider rather than from assay-based typing. A freely available public database, intended as a resource for researchers studying the immune response to SARS-CoV-2, is where the repertoires were released. The material from the prospective study consisted of cDNA or gDNA derived from T cells, B-cell-depleted T cells, or PBMCs. Samples were obtained from the ongoing ImmuneRACE study (first 160 participants) and from 950 to 1,500 subjects provided by 6 global collaborators. The sample metadata nearly always contained a de-identified subject ID, COVID-19 status, age in years and sex.

Enrolling through a virtual design, the prospective study's participants ranged in age from roughly 18 to 100 years and lived across more than 20 United States geographic areas. Cohort assignment in the prospective study relied on participant-reported clinical history from a screening survey and a study questionnaire. ImmuneRACE Cohort 3 recovered participants were defined by two consecutive negative NP/OP PCR tests, healthcare professional clearance, or symptom resolution. In the prospective study, mobile phlebotomists collected whole blood, serum and a nasopharyngeal or oropharyngeal swab from each participant. Over a roughly 2-month period, participants in the prospective study had the option of providing additional blood draws and questionnaires. Blood samples from the prospective study were shipped frozen or at room temperature prior to DNA extraction. In the germline V gene, CDR1 corresponds to KGHSH and CDR2 to LQKENI. Counted from cysteine to phenylalanine, this CDR3 has 14 amino acids. The sequence is cut down to CDR3 DNA, 42 bases in frame from base 1. V loses 3 bases of germline sequence and J loses 2 bases, and the interval between the two ends is 10 bases.

This clone was observed a single time. Its recognized antigen is unknown. The input lacks base qualities; no much larger clone sits a single base away. TCRbeta CDR3 regions were amplified from genomic DNA by means of the immunoSEQ Assay, a bias-controlled multiplex PCR. Processing in the source paper ran as follows. The number of nucleated cells in each sample was estimated from the amplification of reference gene primers within the assay. Sequence reads were collapsed and filtered to measure the absolute abundance of every unique TCRbeta CDR3 rearrangement. For each sample, productive Simpson clonality was calculated as the square root of Simpson's diversity index across productive rearrangements. The table comes from immuneACCESS by way of TCRdb, which keeps in-frame sequences with V and J called. Part of the clones is missing from these tables; in studies checked, under half for an unresolved V gene and the rest for unknown reasons. For V, J and clone size, that table is used; D and trimming come from the DNA. In all, the sample holds around 150,000 clones, and over 80% of those were seen once. 6.2% of the sample belongs to the ten largest clones.

Here is what the overall study found, with its caveats: Clinical and demographic metadata were provided uncurated, with the amount varying by source and participant.

This receptor was obtained from a woman between 40 and 50 years old who had recovered from COVID-19. The rearrangement combines TRBV18 with TRBJ1-1; confidence is insufficient to name the D gene. Sequencing was performed on PBMCs or T cells enriched from blood (not recorded which). CDR3 region: CASSPGSSNTEAFF. The bases read TGTGCCAGCTCACCGGGCAGCTCAAACACTGAAGCTTTCTTT.